The rows below give T cell receptor beta chains drawn from one sample of a study of blood T cells in healthy people across ages. TCRdb passed the 5' RACE reads through MiXCR, listing each CDR3 protein once. There are 800,000 to 950,000 distinct CDR3 sequences in the sample; about 48% occur only once, and 13% lies in the top ten. The specimen sequenced was blood. Source of these receptors: a man aged 30 to 45 in good health. Both conserved end residues are part of each CDR3. A D gene is named only where the DNA matches it firmly. Clone size is shown for a subset of rows, as once, few, many or a class of expanded clone.

TRBV30	.	TRBJ1-1	17	.	CAWSVQQGTPPGTEAFF	TGTGCCTGGAGTGTACAACAGGGAACCCCCCCGGGCACTGAAGCTTTCTTT
TRBV4-1	.	TRBJ2-1	11	.	CASSQDRGKFF	TGCGCCAGCAGCCAAGATCGGGGGAAGTTCTTC
TRBV29-1	.	TRBJ2-7	12	few	CSVGSRGGEQYF	TGCAGCGTTGGGAGCAGGGGTGGAGAGCAGTACTTC
TRBV6-2/TRBV6-3	TRBD2	TRBJ2-1	15	few	CASSYLAGVNNEQFF	TGTGCCAGCAGTTACTTGGCGGGGGTAAACAATGAGCAGTTCTTC
TRBV6-2/TRBV6-3	.	TRBJ1-5	14	.	CASRRVGSNQPQHF	TGTGCCAGCAGGAGGGTCGGGAGCAATCAGCCCCAGCATTTT
TRBV4-2	TRBD1	TRBJ1-6	18	.	CASSQDEQGSSYNSPLHF	TGTGCCAGCAGCCAAGATGAACAGGGGAGCTCCTATAATTCACCCCTCCACTTT
TRBV2	.	TRBJ1-5	15	few	CASTKSGDSNQPQHF	TGTGCCAGCACGAAATCGGGAGATAGCAATCAGCCCCAGCATTTT
TRBV4-3	TRBD1	TRBJ2-7	15	.	CASSPRQGRDYEQYF	TGCGCCAGCAGCCCCCGACAGGGTAGGGACTACGAGCAGTACTTC
TRBV27	TRBD1	TRBJ1-1	17	.	CASSWTGGALLNTEAFF	TGTGCCAGCAGTTGGACAGGGGGTGCCCTATTGAACACTGAAGCTTTCTTT
TRBV4-2	.	TRBJ2-7	16	few	CASSQVGGVGSYEQYF	TGTGCCAGCAGCCAAGTCGGCGGGGTAGGTTCCTACGAGCAGTACTTC
TRBV20-1	.	TRBJ2-5	11	.	CSAKLLATQYF	TGCAGTGCTAAACTTCTAGCGACCCAGTACTTC
TRBV20-1	.	TRBJ1-1	12	.	CSQRGGNTEAFF	TGCAGCCAGAGGGGCGGGAACACTGAAGCTTTCTTT
TRBV6-1	.	TRBJ2-2	14	.	CASSETWASGELFF	TGTGCCAGCAGTGAAACGTGGGCCAGCGGGGAGCTGTTTTTT
TRBV20-1	.	TRBJ2-7	15	.	CSARLYPVISYEQYF	TGCAGTGCTAGACTTTATCCGGTTATCTCCTACGAGCAGTACTTC
TRBV28	.	TRBJ1-2	14	few	CASSSPSRRYGYTF	TGTGCCAGCAGTTCGCCCAGCCGAAGATATGGCTACACCTTC
TRBV7-2	.	TRBJ1-2	14	.	CASNHRNTNYGYTF	TGTGCCAGCAACCACCGGAACACTAACTATGGCTACACCTTC
TRBV16	.	TRBJ2-1	15	.	CASSQSQAGDGEQFF	TGTGCCAGCAGCCAATCCCAGGCAGGGGATGGTGAGCAGTTCTTC
TRBV12-3/TRBV12-4	.	TRBJ2-5	14	.	CASNTGTVKETQYF	TGTGCCAGCAATACCGGAACGGTCAAAGAGACCCAGTACTTC
TRBV12-3/TRBV12-4	TRBD1	TRBJ1-5	16	.	CASSSSRTGLSQPQHF	TGTGCCAGCAGTTCTTCCCGGACAGGGCTAAGTCAGCCCCAGCATTTT
TRBV20-1	TRBD1	TRBJ1-1	13	.	CSAGTGANTEAFF	TGCAGTGCTGGGACAGGGGCGAACACTGAAGCTTTCTTT
TRBV9	TRBD1	TRBJ1-2	16	.	CASSESRQGGNYGYTF	TGTGCCAGCAGCGAGAGCAGACAGGGGGGTAACTATGGCTACACCTTC
TRBV18	.	TRBJ2-3	14	.	CASSSQGNTDTQYF	TGTGCCAGTTCATCTCAGGGGAACACAGATACGCAGTATTTT
TRBV30	TRBD1	TRBJ1-2	14	.	CAWRTRGQGYGYTF	TGTGCCTGGAGGACAAGGGGGCAGGGCTATGGCTACACCTTC
TRBV3-1	.	TRBJ1-1	14	.	CASSQLRGNTEAFF	TGTGCCAGCAGCCAACTCAGGGGGAACACTGAAGCTTTCTTT
TRBV27	.	TRBJ1-2	13	.	CASSFQGAYGYTF	TGTGCCAGCAGTTTTCAAGGGGCCTATGGCTACACCTTC
TRBV18	.	TRBJ2-7	14	.	CASLFQGQPYEQYF	TGTGCCAGCTTATTCCAAGGACAACCTTACGAGCAGTACTTC
TRBV28	.	TRBJ1-4	15	.	CASHLAGTTNEKLFF	TGTGCCAGCCATCTAGCAGGGACAACTAATGAAAAACTGTTTTTT
TRBV14	TRBD1	TRBJ2-1	16	few	CASSQAGQGPYNEQFF	TGTGCCAGCAGCCAAGCGGGACAGGGCCCCTACAATGAGCAGTTCTTC